This passage covers 11 T cell receptor beta chains from one sample sequenced in a study of T cells in Graves' hyperthyroidism and ophthalmopathy. Amplification of TCR beta CDR3 regions used RNA as the template. The study used the HTBI primer set for a first-round RT-PCR of the TCR CDR3. Via MiXCR, TCRdb re-called the multiplex PCR reads, giving one row per CDR3 protein. Here the sample spans 690,000 or so distinct CDR3 sequences, about 19% being singletons. The sequenced sample was blood. Every receptor here comes from a woman aged 50 to 65 with Graves' hyperthyroidism that later progressed to Graves' ophthalmopathy.

This clonotype was picked up many times. V gene TRBV7-9 combines with J gene TRBJ2-3; a possible D gene is TRBD2 (5 bases). Germline-derived CDR1 and CDR2 are SEHNR and FQNEAQ (reference sequence). CDR3 length: 14 residues. V dropped 7 bases and J dropped 5 bases, with 16 bases sitting between them. Here the CDR3 reads CASTQNPTRDTQYF. The CDR3 DNA reads as TGTGCCAGCACCCAGAACCCTACTAGAGATACGCAGTATTTT. The whole variable domain, remainder taken from reference TRBV7-9 and TRBJ2-3, is DTGVSQNPRHKITKRGQNVTFRCDPISEHNRLYWYRQTLGQGPEFLTYFQNEAQLEKSRLLSDRFSAERPKGSFSTLEIQRTEQGDSAMYLCASTQNPTRDTQYFGPGTRLTVL.

This chain connects TRBV4-2 to TRBJ2-7; D not resolved. The CDR3 is made up of 15 amino acids. The germline gives CDR1 LGHNA, CDR2 YNFKEQ. The ends were cut back, 0 bases at V and 4 bases at J, with 13 bases in the middle. The CDR3 DNA follows: TGTGCCAGCAGCCAAGATAGGCAGGTTGGTTACGAGCAGTACTTC. Amino acid sequence: CASSQDRQVGYEQYF.

The J gene is TRBJ2-5, the V gene TRBV7-9, with TRBD1 identical over 9 bases. This CDR3 is built from 15 residues. Germline trimming cut 4 bases from V and 4 bases from J; bases unmatched to any gene: 7. CDR1 SEHNR and CDR2 FQNEAQ come from the germline V gene (reference sequence). The chain's CDR3 is CASSSWTGEVETQYF. In nucleotides, the CDR3 is TGTGCCAGCAGCTCGTGGACAGGGGAGGTAGAGACCCAGTACTTC.

This clonotype showed up many times. This chain joins TRBV5-1 and TRBJ1-1; D not resolved. Trimming left V 0 bases short and J 6 bases short, with 12 bases between. CDR3 length: 14 residues. Germline V gene data show CDR1 as SGHRS and CDR2 as YFSETQ. The CDR3 reads CASSLALGSPEAFF. The DNA of the CDR3 is TGCGCCAGCAGCTTGGCCTTAGGCTCCCCTGAAGCTTTCTTT.

This clonotype has more than one count but fewer than ten. The V gene is TRBV27, the J gene TRBJ1-4, with TRBD1 matching 9 bases. The germline V gene has CDR1 MNHEY and CDR2 SMNVEV (reference sequence). This CDR3 has 15 amino acids. J gave up 5 bases and V 8 bases, and 9 bases lay outside the gene matches. The CDR3 protein is CASGLQGAINEKLFF. CDR3 sequence (DNA): TGTGCCAGCGGATTACAGGGGGCAATCAATGAAAAACTGTTTTTT.

This clonotype was observed a handful of times. The CDR3 sequence: CATSRDREGYGYTF. CDR3 DNA: TGTGCCACCAGCAGAGACAGGGAGGGTTATGGCTACACCTTC. V and J are TRBV15 and TRBJ1-2; D possibly corresponds to TRBD1 (5 bases). Per germline, CDR1 LNHNV and CDR2 YYDKDF (reference sequence). V shed 0 bases and J shed 5 bases, with 10 bases lying between them. This CDR3 is 14 amino acids long.

This chain connects TRBV9 to TRBJ2-3; 10 bases fit TRBD1. In germline, CDR1 is SGDLS, CDR2 YYNGEE. This CDR3 is built from 18 residues. The trim removed 2 bases at V and 0 bases at J, leaving 9 bases unmatched. In DNA, the CDR3 is TGTGCCAGCAGCGTGGGGACAGGGGTCTTTTCTAGCACAGATACGCAGTATTTT. It codes for CASSVGTGVFSSTDTQYF.

This clonotype has just a few counts. The chain links TRBV5-1 to TRBJ2-1, with a weak D call TRBD1 (5 bases). The ends were cut back, 4 bases at V and 0 bases at J, with 11 bases in the middle. The CDR3 is 15 residues long. Per germline, CDR1 SGHRS and CDR2 YFSETQ. CDR3 in DNA: TGCGCCAGCAGCAAGCTTAGGGGCTCCTACAATGAGCAGTTCTTC. It yields the protein CASSKLRGSYNEQFF.

At least ten counts were recorded for this clonotype. The V call is TRBV2, the J call TRBJ2-7, with 7 bases lining up with TRBD1. From germline, CDR1 is SNHLY and CDR2 FYNNEI. CDR3 length: 14 amino acids. V dropped 3 bases and J dropped 6; count of bases not matched to a gene: 8. CDR3 sequence: CASSERQGDLEQYF. Here the CDR3 DNA reads TGTGCCAGCAGTGAGAGGCAGGGGGACCTCGAGCAGTACTTC.

This clonotype came up a few times. J is TRBJ1-1 and V is TRBV12-3 or TRBV12-4, with D possibly TRBD1 on 6 matching bases. The CDR3 spans 15 residues. Between the trimmed V and J ends, which lost 2 bases and 7 bases, there was a span of 17 bases. Written as DNA, the CDR3 is TGTGCCAGCAGTTTAAGGGTTGTCAGGGGATTTGAAGCTTTCTTT. Translated, it gives CASSLRVVRGFEAFF.

V and J are TRBV7-2 and TRBJ2-7; the D is unclear. CDR3 length: 13 amino acids. CDR1 and CDR2 from the germline V gene are SGHTA and FQGNSA. Trimming took off 3 bases at V and 4 bases at J, with 10 bases between the two ends. The CDR3 DNA sequence: TGTGCCAGCAGCTTTAAGAATCTGTACGAGCAGTACTTC. This codes for CASSFKNLYEQYF.